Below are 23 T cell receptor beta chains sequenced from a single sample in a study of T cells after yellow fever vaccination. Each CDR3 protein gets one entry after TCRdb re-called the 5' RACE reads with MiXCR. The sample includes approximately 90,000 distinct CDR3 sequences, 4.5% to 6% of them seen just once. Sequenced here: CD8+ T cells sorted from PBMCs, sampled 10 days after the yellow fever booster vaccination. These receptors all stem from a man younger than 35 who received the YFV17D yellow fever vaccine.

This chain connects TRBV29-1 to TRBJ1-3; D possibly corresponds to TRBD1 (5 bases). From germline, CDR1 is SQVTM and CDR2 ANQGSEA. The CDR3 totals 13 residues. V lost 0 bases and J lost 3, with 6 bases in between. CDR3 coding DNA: TGCAGCGTTGAAGAGGGGGTTGGAAACACCATATATTTT. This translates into CSVEEGVGNTIYF.

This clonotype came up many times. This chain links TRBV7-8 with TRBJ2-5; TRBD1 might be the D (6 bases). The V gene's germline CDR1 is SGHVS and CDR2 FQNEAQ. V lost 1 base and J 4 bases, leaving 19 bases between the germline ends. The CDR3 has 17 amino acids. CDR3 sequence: CASSLVIWGLLRETQYF. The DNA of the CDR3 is TGTGCCAGCAGCTTAGTTATATGGGGGCTGCTCCGAGAGACCCAGTACTTC.

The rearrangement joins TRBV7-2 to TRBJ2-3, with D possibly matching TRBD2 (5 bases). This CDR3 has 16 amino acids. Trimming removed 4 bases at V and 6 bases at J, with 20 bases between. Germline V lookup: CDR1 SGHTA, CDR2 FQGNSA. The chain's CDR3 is CASSSRGIGVGDTQYF. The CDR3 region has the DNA TGTGCCAGCAGCTCCCGTGGTATCGGGGTCGGTGATACGCAGTATTTT.

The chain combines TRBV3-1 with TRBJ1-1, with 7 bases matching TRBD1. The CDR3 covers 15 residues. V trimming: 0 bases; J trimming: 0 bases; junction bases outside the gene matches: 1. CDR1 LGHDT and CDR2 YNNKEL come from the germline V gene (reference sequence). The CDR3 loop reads CASSQDGTVNTEAFF. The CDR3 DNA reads TGTGCCAGCAGCCAAGATGGGACAGTGAACACTGAAGCTTTCTTT.

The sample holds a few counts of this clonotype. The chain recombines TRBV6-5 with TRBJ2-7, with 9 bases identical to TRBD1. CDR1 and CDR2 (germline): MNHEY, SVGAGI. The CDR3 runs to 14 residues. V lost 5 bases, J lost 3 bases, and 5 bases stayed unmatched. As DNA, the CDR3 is TGTGCCAGCAGTGCCGGGACAGGGATCTACGAGCAGTACTTC. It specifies CASSAGTGIYEQYF.

CDR3 nucleotide sequence: TGTGCCAGCAGCAAGACCAGACCAGGGGAGACTGAAGCTTTCTTT. This translates into CASSKTRPGETEAFF. The V and J genes are TRBV21-1 and TRBJ1-1; the table assigns TRBD1, which was not confirmed against the DNA. TRBV21-1 represents a pseudogene. This CDR3 comprises 15 residues.

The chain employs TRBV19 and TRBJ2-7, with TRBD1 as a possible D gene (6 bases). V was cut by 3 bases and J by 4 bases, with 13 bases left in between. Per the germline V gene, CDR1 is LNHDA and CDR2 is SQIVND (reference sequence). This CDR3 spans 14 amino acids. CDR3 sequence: CASSMKPGVYEQYF. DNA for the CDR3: TGTGCCAGTAGTATGAAGCCAGGGGTGTACGAGCAGTACTTC.

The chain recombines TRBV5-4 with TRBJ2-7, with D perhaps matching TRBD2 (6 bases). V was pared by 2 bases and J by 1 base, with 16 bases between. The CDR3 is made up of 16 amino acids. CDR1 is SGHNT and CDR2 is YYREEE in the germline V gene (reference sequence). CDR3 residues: CASSLSGDIGSYEQYF. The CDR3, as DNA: TGTGCCAGCAGCTTATCGGGGGATATCGGTTCCTACGAGCAGTACTTC. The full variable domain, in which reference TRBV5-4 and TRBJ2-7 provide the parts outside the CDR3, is ETGVTQSPTHLIKTRGQQVTLRCSSQSGHNTVSWYQQALGQGPQFIFQYYREEENGRGNFPPRFSGLQFPNYSSELNVNALELDDSALYLCASSLSGDIGSYEQYFGPGTRLTVT.

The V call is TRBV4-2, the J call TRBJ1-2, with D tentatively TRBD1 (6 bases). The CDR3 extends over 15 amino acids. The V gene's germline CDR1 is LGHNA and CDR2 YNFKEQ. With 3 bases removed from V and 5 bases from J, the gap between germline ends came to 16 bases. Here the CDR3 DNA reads TGTGCCAGCAGCCACTCCGGGGGCGAAGGGTATGGCTACACCTTC. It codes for CASSHSGGEGYGYTF.

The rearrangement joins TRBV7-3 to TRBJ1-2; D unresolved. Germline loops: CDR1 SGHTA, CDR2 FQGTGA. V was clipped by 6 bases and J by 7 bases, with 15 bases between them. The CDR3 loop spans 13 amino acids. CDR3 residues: CASRPRLRRGYTF. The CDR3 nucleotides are TGTGCCAGCAGACCTCGGCTGAGACGTGGCTACACCTTC.

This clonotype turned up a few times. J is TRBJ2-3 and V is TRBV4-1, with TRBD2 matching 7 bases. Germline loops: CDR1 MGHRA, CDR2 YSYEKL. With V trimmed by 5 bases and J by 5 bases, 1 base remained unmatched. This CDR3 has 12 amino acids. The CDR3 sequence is CASSGRGDTQYF. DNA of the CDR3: TGCGCCAGCAGCGGGAGGGGAGATACGCAGTATTTT.

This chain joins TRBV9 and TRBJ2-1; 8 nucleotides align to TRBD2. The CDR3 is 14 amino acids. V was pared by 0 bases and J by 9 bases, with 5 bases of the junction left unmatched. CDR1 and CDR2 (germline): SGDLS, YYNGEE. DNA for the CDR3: TGTGCCAGCAGCGTAGACGGGGGGGCGGGTGAGCAGTTCTTC. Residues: CASSVDGGAGEQFF.

The CDR3 nucleotides read TGTGCCAGCAGCCTAGGGGCGGGGCGCTACGAGCAGTACGTC. This sequence encodes CASSLGAGRYEQYV. The gene calls are TRBV7-9 and TRBJ2-7, with D possibly being TRBD2 (6 bases). The CDR3 is made up of 14 amino acids. From germline, CDR1 is SEHNR and CDR2 FQNEAQ (reference sequence). V gave up 5 bases and J gave up 3 bases, with 14 bases separating them.

The CDR3, as DNA: TGTGCCAGCTCACCAGTCAGGGGTGACACCGGGGAGCTGTTTTTT. Encoded protein: CASSPVRGDTGELFF. V and J are TRBV18 and TRBJ2-2; maybe TRBD1 (6 bases). This CDR3 has 15 residues. Per the germline V gene, CDR1 is KGHSH and CDR2 is LQKENI. V dropped 2 bases and J dropped 3 bases, with 10 bases sitting between them.

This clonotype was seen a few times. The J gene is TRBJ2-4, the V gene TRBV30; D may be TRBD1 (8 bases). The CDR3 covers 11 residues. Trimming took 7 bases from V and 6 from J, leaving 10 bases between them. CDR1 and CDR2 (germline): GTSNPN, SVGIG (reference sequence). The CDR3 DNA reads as TGTGCCTACAGGGGGGGAAACATTCAGTACTTC. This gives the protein CAYRGGNIQYF.

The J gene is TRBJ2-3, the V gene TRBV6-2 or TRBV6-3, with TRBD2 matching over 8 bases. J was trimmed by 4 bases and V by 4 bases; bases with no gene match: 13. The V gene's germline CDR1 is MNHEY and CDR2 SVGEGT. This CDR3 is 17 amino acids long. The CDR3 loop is CASSLYGGASLADTQYF. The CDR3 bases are TGTGCCAGCAGTTTATACGGGGGGGCGAGTCTCGCAGATACGCAGTATTTT.

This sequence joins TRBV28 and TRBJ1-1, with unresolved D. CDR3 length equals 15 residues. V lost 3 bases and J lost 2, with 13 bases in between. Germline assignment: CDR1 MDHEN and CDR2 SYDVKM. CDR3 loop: CASSFFTVPNTEAFF. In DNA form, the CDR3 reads TGTGCCAGCAGTTTCTTCACCGTCCCCAACACTGAAGCTTTCTTT.

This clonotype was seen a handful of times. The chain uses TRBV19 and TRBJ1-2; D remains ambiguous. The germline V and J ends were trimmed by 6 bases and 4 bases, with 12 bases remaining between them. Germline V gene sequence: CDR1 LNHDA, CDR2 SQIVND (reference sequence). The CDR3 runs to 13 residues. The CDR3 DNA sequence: TGTGCCAGTAGAGACCGCGGTCCCTATGGCTACACCTTC. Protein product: CASRDRGPYGYTF.

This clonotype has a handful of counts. Written as DNA, the CDR3 is TGTGCCAGCAGCCGGACCGGGACAGGGGGCCCCAATCAGCCCCAGCATTTT. It translates to CASSRTGTGGPNQPQHF. The chain combines TRBV7-9 with TRBJ1-5; 12 bases are a match to TRBD1. The germline CDR1 and CDR2 sequences are SEHNR and FQNEAQ (reference sequence). This CDR3 region has 17 residues. With 5 bases clipped from V and 3 bases from J, the junction kept 8 bases outside the gene matches. The full variable domain, completed using reference TRBV7-9 and TRBJ1-5, is DTGVSQNPRHKITKRGQNVTFRCDPISEHNRLYWYRQTLGQGPEFLTYFQNEAQLEKSRLLSDRFSAERPKGSFSTLEIQRTEQGDSAMYLCASSRTGTGGPNQPQHFGDGTRLSIL.

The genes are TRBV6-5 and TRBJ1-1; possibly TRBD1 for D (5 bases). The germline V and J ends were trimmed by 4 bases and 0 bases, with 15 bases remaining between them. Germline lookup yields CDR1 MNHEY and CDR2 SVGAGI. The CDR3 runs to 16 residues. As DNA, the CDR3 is TGTGCCAGCAGTTCCCCCGGGACGGGCATGAACACTGAAGCTTTCTTT. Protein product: CASSSPGTGMNTEAFF.

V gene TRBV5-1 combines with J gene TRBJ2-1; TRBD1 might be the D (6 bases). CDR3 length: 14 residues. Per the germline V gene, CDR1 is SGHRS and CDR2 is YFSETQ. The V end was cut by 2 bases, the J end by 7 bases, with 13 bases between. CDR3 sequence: CASSFWGPVNEQFF. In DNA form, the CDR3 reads TGCGCCAGCAGCTTTTGGGGGCCGGTGAATGAGCAGTTCTTC.

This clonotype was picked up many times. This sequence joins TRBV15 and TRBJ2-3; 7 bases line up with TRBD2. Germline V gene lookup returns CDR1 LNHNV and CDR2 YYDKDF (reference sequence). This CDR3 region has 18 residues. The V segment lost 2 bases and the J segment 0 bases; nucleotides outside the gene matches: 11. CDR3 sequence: CATSRNDGRLLSTDTQYF. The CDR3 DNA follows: TGTGCCACCAGCAGAAATGACGGGAGGCTTTTGAGCACAGATACGCAGTATTTT.

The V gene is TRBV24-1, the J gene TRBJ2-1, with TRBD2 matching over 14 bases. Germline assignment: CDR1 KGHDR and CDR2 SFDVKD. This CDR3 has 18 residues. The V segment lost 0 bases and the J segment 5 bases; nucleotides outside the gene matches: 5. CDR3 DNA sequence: TGTGCCACCAGTGATTTGGCGGGACTAGCGGGGGACCACAATGAGCAGTTCTTC. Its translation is CATSDLAGLAGDHNEQFF.